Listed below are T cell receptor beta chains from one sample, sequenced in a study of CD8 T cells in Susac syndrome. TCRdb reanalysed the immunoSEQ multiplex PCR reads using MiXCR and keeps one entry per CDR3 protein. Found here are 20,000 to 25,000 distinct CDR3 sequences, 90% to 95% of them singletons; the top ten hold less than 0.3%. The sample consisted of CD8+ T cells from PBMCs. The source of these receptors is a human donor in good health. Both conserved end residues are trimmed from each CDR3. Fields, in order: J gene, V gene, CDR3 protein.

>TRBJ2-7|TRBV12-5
ASGTGTGGDEQY
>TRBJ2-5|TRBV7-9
ASSLDSRGVEETQY
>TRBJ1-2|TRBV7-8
ASSPGYGDSLQGYT
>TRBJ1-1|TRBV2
ASSKGGALVGTEAF
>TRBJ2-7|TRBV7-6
ASSLGAGVYEQY
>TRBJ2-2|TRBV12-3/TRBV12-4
ASKTGDTGELF
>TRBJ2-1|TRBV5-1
ASSLASGEQF
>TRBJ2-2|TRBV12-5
ASGLSGTGELF
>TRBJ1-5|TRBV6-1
ASSEDAGGGQPQH
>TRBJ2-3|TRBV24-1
ATSEGPTSGGAASDTQY
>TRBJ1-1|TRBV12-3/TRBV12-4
ASGGNTEAF
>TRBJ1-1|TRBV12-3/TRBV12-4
ASSFSRDTEAF
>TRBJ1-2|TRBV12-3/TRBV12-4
ASSMGQGASGYT
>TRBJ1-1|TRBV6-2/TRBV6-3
ASRLGRTEAF
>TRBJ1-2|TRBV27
ASSGDRDGYT
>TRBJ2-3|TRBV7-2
ASSLAAGGLDTQY
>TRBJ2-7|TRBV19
ASSGYTGAVDYEQY
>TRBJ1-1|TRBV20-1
SAREFSGTANTEAF
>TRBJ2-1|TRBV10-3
AISVEGPYNEQF
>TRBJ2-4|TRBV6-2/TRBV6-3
ASSSPEHAGGDIQY
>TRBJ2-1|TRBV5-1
ASSLSGGGYNEQF
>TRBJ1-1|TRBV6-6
AISLYVTGGTEAF
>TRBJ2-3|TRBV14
ASSQGYGSTDTQY
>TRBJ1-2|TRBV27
ATTPTGTANYGYT
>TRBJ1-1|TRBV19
ASSLYGNTEAF
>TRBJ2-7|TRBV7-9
ASSVIQGDGTDEQY
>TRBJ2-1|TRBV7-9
ASSLLAGGPNEQF
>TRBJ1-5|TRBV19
ATWTGQHQPQH
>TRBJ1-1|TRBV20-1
SALPDGNTEAF
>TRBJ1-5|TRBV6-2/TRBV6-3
ASSYGGQYSNQPQH